The clone carrying this T cell receptor (beta chain) appeared a few times. What it recognizes is unknown. These data originate in a study of blood T cells in healthy people across ages. Study observations and caveats: Whereas aged donors had fewer naive CD4+ cells, long-lived donors had more of them and higher diversity.

V dropped 7 bases and J dropped 7; count of bases not matched to a gene: 6. The CDR3 has 13 residues. Germline V lookup: CDR1 MDHEN, CDR2 SYDVKM. Combining a sample-barcoded 5' primer with a J-beta primer mix, a second PCR ran for roughly 7 to 11 cycles. Every molecule of cDNA carried a tag from a template-switch adaptor with 12 random nucleotides. From the 5' RACE reads, TCRdb called clonotypes with MiXCR, one entry per CDR3 protein. The sample has around 2 million distinct CDR3 sequences, roughly two fifths seen once. Sequenced sample: blood. The rearrangement links TRBV28 to TRBJ2-7, with 11 bases that match TRBD2. The receptor comes from a human donor in good health. The CDR3 DNA is TGTGCCAGCATTCCTAGCGGGGGGAGGGAGCAGTACTTC. This translates into CASIPSGGREQYF. Full variable domain (outside the CDR3, taken from reference TRBV28 and TRBJ2-7): DVKVTQSSRYLVKRTGEKVFLECVQDMDHENMFWYRQDPGLGLRLIYFSYDVKMKEKGDIPEGYSVSREKKERFSLILESASTNQTSMYLCASIPSGGREQYFGPGTRLTVT.